Below are 7 T cell receptor beta chains sequenced from a single sample in a study of T cell responses to AZD1222 COVID-19 vaccine (dated by TCRdb to 2020 to 2022). The sample's time point label, decoded: baseline before first vaccination. The library was produced with the immunoSEQ multiplex PCR assay. As stored in TCRdb, this immuneACCESS dataset retains in-frame rearrangements with V and J assigned. A fraction of the clones does not appear; measured against another copy, unresolved V genes explain less than half of the discrepancy, and the remainder lacks a known reason. The sample records some 120,000 clones, roughly 91% of which are singletons. The ten largest clones represent about 2.7% of the sample. The source material was peripheral blood, sampled on day 0 of AZD1222 vaccination. The receptors originated from an adult in good health.

The genes are TRBV7-9 and TRBJ2-1; TRBD2 matches 7 bases. The CDR3 covers 15 residues. Germline V CDR1 and CDR2: SEHNR, FQNEAQ (reference sequence). V shed 1 base and J 7 bases; nucleotides not matched to a gene: 7. The CDR3 coding sequence is TGTGCCAGCAGCTTAGGTGCGGGAGTGGTGAATGAGCAGTTCTTC. Protein sequence: CASSLGAGVVNEQFF. Full variable domain (rest looked up from reference TRBV7-9 and TRBJ2-1): DTGVSQNPRHKITKRGQNVTFRCDPISEHNRLYWYRQTLGQGPEFLTYFQNEAQLEKSRLLSDRFSAERPKGSFSTLEIQRTEQGDSAMYLCASSLGAGVVNEQFFGPGTRLTVL.

The rearrangement joins TRBV7-6 to TRBJ1-4; tentatively, D is TRBD1 (6 bases). The CDR3 spans 14 residues. Germline values: CDR1 SGHVS, CDR2 FNYEAQ. V lost 5 bases to trimming and J lost 8 bases, with 15 bases between them. The CDR3 spells CASSPGAGEEKLFF. In nucleotides, the CDR3 is TGTGCCAGCAGCCCAGGGGCGGGGGAAGAAAAACTGTTTTTT.

The CDR3 is CASSLLSTAQFF. The DNA for the CDR3 is TGTGCCAGCAGTCTCTTAAGCACCGCGCAGTTCTTC. The gene calls are TRBV6-5 and TRBJ2-1; the D is unclear. The CDR3 totals 12 residues. The V gene lost 5 bases and the J gene lost 12 bases, with 14 bases spanning the gap. Germline V lookup: CDR1 MNHEY, CDR2 SVGAGI.

The gene calls are TRBV6-2 or TRBV6-3 and TRBJ2-5; 10 positions match TRBD2. CDR3 length: 17 amino acids. V dropped 5 bases and J dropped 1; count of bases not matched to a gene: 10. CDR1 and CDR2 (germline): MNHEY, SVGEGT. CDR3 loop: CASSDQPGLAIQETQYF. The CDR3 DNA sequence: TGTGCCAGCAGTGATCAGCCGGGACTAGCGATCCAAGAGACCCAGTACTTC.

The chain links TRBV3-1 (or the pseudogene TRBV3-2) to TRBJ1-5; 10 bases match TRBD1. Germline V CDR1 and CDR2: LGHDT, YNNKEL (reference sequence). After removal of 4 bases from V and 9 bases from J, the junction contained 6 bases not matched to a gene. This CDR3 comprises 14 residues. The CDR3 coding sequence is TGTGCCAGCAGCCCTGGACAGGGGGGATTGCCCCAGCATTTT. Translated: CASSPGQGGLPQHF.

This chain joins TRBV19 and TRBJ2-7, with a possible D match to TRBD1 (5 bases). There are 13 residues in the CDR3. Deletions cut 6 bases from V and 4 bases from J, with 13 bases between. Germline CDR1 reads LNHDA; CDR2 reads SQIVND (reference sequence). In nucleotides, the CDR3 is TGTGCCAGTAGCACAGCGTCAGGGTACGAGCAGTACTTC. This sequence encodes CASSTASGYEQYF.

This chain joins TRBV4-2 and TRBJ2-7; D is undetermined. The germline V gene has CDR1 LGHNA and CDR2 YNFKEQ. V shed 1 base and J shed 5 bases, with 15 bases lying between them. The CDR3 runs 15 residues. CDR3 region: CASSQGGSRAHEQYF. The CDR3 region has the DNA TGTGCCAGCAGCCAAGGGGGAAGTAGGGCCCACGAGCAGTACTTC.